This TCR beta chain was found in a study of blood T cells in healthy people across ages. Study-level results: There was a strong correlation between TCR beta diversity and naive T cell percentage.

This CDR3 has 15 amino acids. V lost 8 bases, J lost 4 bases, and 20 bases lay in between. From germline, CDR1 is MDHEN and CDR2 SYDVKM. Each sample used at least 7 million PBMCs. Then a second PCR, running roughly 7 to 12 cycles, was carried out with a sample-barcoded 5' primer and a J-beta primer mix. TCRdb reanalysed the 5' RACE reads using MiXCR and keeps one entry per CDR3 protein. Of hundreds of thousands of distinct CDR3 sequences in the sample, 45% to 50% were seen once. For this clonotype: What it binds is not known.

The sample consisted of blood. V gene TRBV28 combines with J gene TRBJ1-1, with D tentatively TRBD1 (5 bases). The sequence was obtained from a woman aged 55-70 years in good health. The CDR3 nucleotides read TGTGCCAGCGGTCTCCCCGGGACCGTGGGCACTGAAGCTTTCTTT. It codes for CASGLPGTVGTEAFF.